This is a list of T cell receptor beta chains from one sample in a study of T cell changes during pregnancy in multiple sclerosis. The assay was immunoSEQ multiplex PCR, and TCRdb's table has in-frame clones only and misses some. The top ten clones hold roughly 29% of a sample with about 39,000 clones, about nine tenths of them seen once. The sequencing used CD8+ T cells from peripheral blood mononuclear cells, collected before pregnancy. The origin of the receptors is a female donor with multiple sclerosis, enrolled in a pregnancy study. Both conserved end residues are part of each CDR3. The D gene is left open where the match is weak. The size of a clone is reported for some rows only, either as once, few or many, or as a class for expanded clones.

CDR3nt | CDR3aa | v_gene | abundance | d_gene | j_gene
TGTGCCAGCAGCGACCGCGAGGGAATGAACACTGAAGCTTTCTTT | CASSDREGMNTEAFF | TRBV9 | NA | NA | TRBJ1-1
TGTGCCAGCAGCTTCCGGACTAGCGGGACTAGCACAGATACGCAGTATTTT | CASSFRTSGTSTDTQYF | TRBV7-9 | NA | TRBD2 | TRBJ2-3
TGTGCCAGCAGCTTGGGTCTAGCGGTGAACACCGGGGAGCTGTTTTTT | CASSLGLAVNTGELFF | TRBV5-4 | NA | TRBD2 | TRBJ2-2
TGTGCCAGCAGCTTAGACGGTTTTGGGACAGATGAGCAGTTCTTC | CASSLDGFGTDEQFF | TRBV7-2 | NA | TRBD1 | TRBJ2-1
TGCGCCAGCAGCCGCGGACTAGCCGGATCCTACGAGCAGTACTTC | CASSRGLAGSYEQYF | TRBV5-1 | once | TRBD2 | TRBJ2-7
TGTGCCAGCAGGACAGGGGTGTATGGCTACACCTTC | CASRTGVYGYTF | TRBV9 | NA | TRBD1 | TRBJ1-2
TGTGCCAGCAGTGAAAAGGACAGGCCAACGGGGACTGAAGCTTTCTTT | CASSEKDRPTGTEAFF | TRBV25-1 | NA | TRBD1 | TRBJ1-1
TGTGCCAGCAGCTTTCTAGCGGGGGGGTACGAGCAGTACTTC | CASSFLAGGYEQYF | TRBV13 | NA | TRBD2 | TRBJ2-7
TGTGCCAGCAGCCCAAGGACAGTTTACGAGCAGTACTTC | CASSPRTVYEQYF | TRBV11-2 | NA | NA | TRBJ2-7
TGTGCCAGCAGCAGCCGACAGGGCCGGATGAACACTGAAGCTTTCTTT | CASSSRQGRMNTEAFF | TRBV5-6 | NA | TRBD1 | TRBJ1-1
TGTGCCAGTAACCCCGGGACACTCGACATCTTTTTCACCGGGGAGCTGTTTTTT | CASNPGTLDIFFTGELFF | TRBV19 | NA | NA | TRBJ2-2
TGTGCCAGCAGCGTAAGCAGGTCGTCGAACACCGGGGAGCTGTTTTTT | CASSVSRSSNTGELFF | TRBV9 | NA | NA | TRBJ2-2
TGTGCCAGCAGTTATTCTCAGGGGTACGGCTACACCTTC | CASSYSQGYGYTF | TRBV28 | NA | NA | TRBJ1-2
TGTGCCAGCAGCCCACCAGGGGCTAACAATGAGCAGTTCTTC | CASSPPGANNEQFF | TRBV5-4 | once | NA | TRBJ2-1
TGTGCCAGTAGTACCCCAGGGAATGAGCAGTTCTTC | CASSTPGNEQFF | TRBV27 | NA | NA | TRBJ2-1
TGTGCCATCAGCCGGGACTACTACGAGCAGTACTTC | CAISRDYYEQYF | TRBV10-3 | few | TRBD2 | TRBJ2-7
TGTGCCAGTAGTCAGGGACAGGGCTACGAGCAGTACTTC | CASSQGQGYEQYF | TRBV19 | NA | TRBD1 | TRBJ2-7
TGTGCCAGTAGTATTAGCTGGCAGGGCGTCTACGAGCAGTACTTC | CASSISWQGVYEQYF | TRBV19 | medium-sized | NA | TRBJ2-7
TGCGCCAGCAGCCAAGATCCAGGGGCGTGGGAGACCCAGTACTTC | CASSQDPGAWETQYF | TRBV4-1 | medium-sized | NA | TRBJ2-5
TGTGCCAGCAGCGGACGGGGGAGGGCCGCCTACAATGAGCAGTTCTTC | CASSGRGRAAYNEQFF | TRBV9 | NA | TRBD2 | TRBJ2-1
TGTGCCAGCAGCGTAGAAGGGGTTGGAAAACTGTTTTTT | CASSVEGVGKLFF | TRBV9 | NA | NA | TRBJ1-4
TGTGCCAGCAGTTTTTCCAGCTACGAGCAGTACTTC | CASSFSSYEQYF | TRBV28 | NA | NA | TRBJ2-7
TGTGCCAGCAGCCAAGTTAGCGGGGGGGCCAATGAGCAGTTCTTC | CASSQVSGGANEQFF | TRBV4-2 | NA | TRBD2 | TRBJ2-1
TGTGCCAGCAGCGTGCCTAGCGGGGGGCCGAACACCGGGGAGCTGTTTTTT | CASSVPSGGPNTGELFF | TRBV9 | NA | TRBD2 | TRBJ2-2
TGCAGCGTTGGGACAGACCGCGAGCAGTACTTC | CSVGTDREQYF | TRBV29-1 | NA | NA | TRBJ2-7
TGTGCCAGCAGTGAAACTAGCGGGGACCAAGAGACCCAGTACTTC | CASSETSGDQETQYF | TRBV6-1 | NA | TRBD2 | TRBJ2-5
TGTGCCAGCAGCTTGGTTTGGGAGTTGGACTCTAGGGAGCAGTACTTC | CASSLVWELDSREQYF | TRBV5-6 | NA | NA | TRBJ2-7
TGTGCCAGCAGACTGACCGACAGGGAGGGCTACACCTTC | CASRLTDREGYTF | TRBV7-3 | NA | TRBD1 | TRBJ1-2
TGTGCCAGCAGTCTGACAGGGAATGAAGCTTTCTTT | CASSLTGNEAFF | TRBV28 | NA | TRBD1 | TRBJ1-1
TGTGCCATCAGTGAGTCTTTCGCAGGGTTAACCGGGGAGCTGTTTTTT | CAISESFAGLTGELFF | TRBV10-3 | once | NA | TRBJ2-2
TGTGCCAGCAGCCTAAATTTACGTGGGGCCAACGTCCTGACTTTC | CASSLNLRGANVLTF | TRBV9 | once | NA | TRBJ2-6